This TCR beta chain was retrieved from a study of T cells expressing NK-cell markers. This CDR3 spans 14 amino acids. The germline V gene has CDR1 SGHRS and CDR2 YFSETQ. TCRdb re-called the 5' RACE reads and catalogs CDR3 proteins one per entry, DNA excluded. This sample's clone table lists 200,000 to 300,000 distinct CDR3 sequences. Sequencing was done on a sample of blood T cells: a sorted CD56 or NKG2C T cell subset, CD4+ or CD8+ T cells, or bulk PBMC T cells (not recorded which). The clonotype was recovered from a man between 18 and 29 years old in good health. The chain joins TRBV5-1 to TRBJ1-1. This chain's CDR3 is CASSPIMAGLEAFF.